The 28 T cell receptor beta chains below all came from one sample that was sequenced in a study of cytomegalovirus exposure and HLA in healthy donors. Both 60 Vbeta primers and 13 Jbeta primers went into the PCR. TCRdb keeps only in-frame clones here, not all; method: immunoSEQ multiplex PCR. Counted here are around 170,000 clones, 65% to 90% occurring once; the ten biggest clones make up 6.3%. Sequencing used PBMCs. Receptors were obtained from a man in his forties or fifties in good health and CMV-seropositive.

V gene TRBV4-2 combines with J gene TRBJ1-2; D is unclear. In germline, CDR1 is LGHNA, CDR2 YNFKEQ. Trimming cost V 3 bases and J 2 bases, with 7 bases left between them. The CDR3 is made up of 13 amino acids. CDR3 bases: TGTGCCAGCAGCCATGCCGGGAACTATGGCTACACCTTC. Its protein is CASSHAGNYGYTF.

There are a few counts of this clone. The gene calls are TRBV7-8 and TRBJ1-1; 7 bases align to TRBD1. The length of the CDR3 is 14 residues. Germline CDR1 SGHVS, CDR2 FQNEAQ. Trimming cost V 5 bases and J 4 bases; bases outside gene matches: 7. As DNA, the CDR3 is TGTGCCAGCAGCGACGGACAGGCCACCACTGAAGCTTTCTTT. This codes for CASSDGQATTEAFF.

The V and J genes are TRBV5-4 and TRBJ1-1; 9 bases line up with TRBD1. The trim removed 4 bases at V and 1 base at J, leaving 2 bases unmatched. The length of the CDR3 is 14 residues. Germline CDR1 SGHNT, CDR2 YYREEE (reference sequence). CDR3 sequence: CASSKGQGNTEAFF. The CDR3 DNA is TGTGCCAGCAGCAAGGGACAGGGGAACACTGAAGCTTTCTTT.

The chain recombines TRBV7-2 with TRBJ2-1; TRBD2 aligns across 7 bases. CDR3 length: 14 amino acids. In germline, CDR1 is SGHTA, CDR2 FQGNSA. J lost 6 bases, V lost 0 bases, and 2 bases had no gene match. This CDR3 is CASSLAGGFNEQFF. The CDR3 bases are TGTGCCAGCAGCTTAGCGGGGGGGTTCAATGAGCAGTTCTTC.

This clone has just one count. This chain uses TRBV4-3 with TRBJ1-2; D unclear. Germline V gene sequence: CDR1 LGHNA, CDR2 YSLEER. Trimming stripped 0 bases from V and 5 bases from J, with 10 bases between. CDR3 length: 14 residues. The CDR3 here is CASSQDRLAYGYTF. CDR3 nucleotide sequence: TGCGCCAGCAGCCAAGACCGTCTAGCTTATGGCTACACCTTC.

The V gene is TRBV2, the J gene TRBJ1-1; unclear D gene. Trimming removed 2 bases at V and 0 bases at J, with 7 bases between. CDR1 is SNHLY, CDR2 FYNNEI, per germline. The CDR3 consists of 14 residues. CDR3 in amino acids: CASSEIYMNTEAFF. CDR3 in DNA: TGTGCCAGCAGTGAAATATACATGAACACTGAAGCTTTCTTT.

The V and J genes are TRBV30 and TRBJ2-5; perhaps TRBD2 as D (5 bases). Trimming took 2 bases from V and 4 from J, leaving 14 bases between them. CDR1 is GTSNPN, CDR2 SVGIG, per germline (reference sequence). The CDR3 runs to 14 residues. The CDR3 coding sequence is TGTGCCTGGAGTCCTGTACCAGGAGGAGAGACCCAGTACTTC. Translating it yields CAWSPVPGGETQYF.

The chain employs TRBV19 and TRBJ1-4, with 10 positions matching TRBD1. Germline V gene data show CDR1 as LNHDA and CDR2 as SQIVND (reference sequence). This CDR3 spans 17 amino acids. Losses at the gene ends were 6 bases for V and 6 bases for J; bases not matched to a gene: 13. The CDR3 coding sequence is TGTGCCAGTAGGCCGGGACAGGGGTCTTGGTCGGATGAAAAACTGTTTTTT. This encodes CASRPGQGSWSDEKLFF.

This clone has only a few counts. For the CDR3, the DNA is TGCGCCAGCAGCCTCAGCCCCAGGGATACGCAGTATTTT. Translation: CASSLSPRDTQYF. The rearrangement links TRBV4-3 to TRBJ2-3; D is uncertain. The CDR3 is 13 residues long. V dropped 4 bases and J dropped 6 bases, with 11 bases sitting between them. Germline V gives CDR1 LGHNA, CDR2 YSLEER.

Details on this clone: Other DNA sequences in the sample encode the same CDR3. The gene calls are TRBV5-1 and TRBJ1-2; D remains ambiguous. Trimming pared 2 bases from V and 2 bases from J, leaving 7 bases between. Germline V gene lookup returns CDR1 SGHRS and CDR2 YFSETQ. The CDR3 is 13 amino acids. The CDR3 coding sequence is TGCGCCAGCAGCTTAGGCGGGAACTATGGCTACACCTTC. Amino acids: CASSLGGNYGYTF.

This clone has at least ten counts. V gene TRBV6-1 combines with J gene TRBJ1-1, with unresolved D. This CDR3 is 13 amino acids long. Trimming cost V 7 bases and J 0 bases, with 9 bases left between them. Germline assignment: CDR1 MNHNS and CDR2 SASEGT. This chain's CDR3 is CASIFQVNTEAFF. The CDR3 DNA reads TGTGCCAGCATTTTCCAGGTGAACACTGAAGCTTTCTTT.

The V and J genes are TRBV7-8 and TRBJ1-1, with D maybe TRBD1 (6 bases). The CDR3 runs 14 residues. Trimming shortened V by 5 bases and J by 5 bases, and 15 bases separated the two germline ends. Germline V gene lookup returns CDR1 SGHVS and CDR2 FQNEAQ. This CDR3 is CASSNGGVRTEAFF. CDR3 nucleotides: TGTGCCAGCAGCAATGGGGGCGTTCGGACTGAAGCTTTCTTT.

J is TRBJ2-2 and V is TRBV27, with unresolved D. V lost 3 bases and J lost 8, with 7 bases in between. Germline loops: CDR1 MNHEY, CDR2 SMNVEV (reference sequence). This CDR3 has 12 amino acids. CDR3 DNA sequence: TGTGCCAGCAGTTTTGAGTCAGGGGAGCTGTTTTTT. Residues: CASSFESGELFF.

The sample holds one count of this clone. V usage is TRBV4-1 and J usage is TRBJ2-2; unclear D gene. In germline, CDR1 is MGHRA, CDR2 YSYEKL. Trimming cost V 5 bases and J 3 bases, with 13 bases left between them. The CDR3 consists of 15 residues. CDR3: CASSARLADTGELFF. For the CDR3, the DNA is TGCGCCAGCAGCGCAAGATTGGCAGACACCGGGGAGCTGTTTTTT.

The sample holds one count of this clone. This chain links TRBV6-5 with TRBJ1-5, with TRBD1 identical over 7 bases. This CDR3 comprises 15 residues. CDR1 and CDR2 (germline): MNHEY, SVGAGI. The ends lost 5 bases at V and 1 base at J; junction bases unmatched: 5. The CDR3 region has the DNA TGTGCCAGCAGTCCGGGACAGACCAGCAATCAGCCCCAGCATTTT. Translation gives CASSPGQTSNQPQHF.

The chain recombines TRBV28 with TRBJ1-4, with a weak D call TRBD1 (5 bases). CDR3 length: 14 amino acids. Between the trimmed V and J ends, which lost 7 bases and 8 bases, there was a span of 17 bases. Germline V gene sequence: CDR1 MDHEN, CDR2 SYDVKM. CDR3 sequence: CASTANGGWEKLFF. CDR3 coding DNA: TGTGCCAGCACCGCCAACGGGGGGTGGGAAAAACTGTTTTTT. The whole variable domain, filled in from reference TRBV28 and TRBJ1-4, reads DVKVTQSSRYLVKRTGEKVFLECVQDMDHENMFWYRQDPGLGLRLIYFSYDVKMKEKGDIPEGYSVSREKKERFSLILESASTNQTSMYLCASTANGGWEKLFFGSGTQLSVL.

The CDR3 DNA is TGCGCCAGCAGCTTGGCCGAGGCAAACACCATATATTTT. Translated, it gives CASSLAEANTIYF. The rearrangement uses TRBV5-1 and TRBJ1-3; D gene uncertain. CDR1 is SGHRS, CDR2 YFSETQ, per germline. Trimming removed 0 bases from V and 6 bases from J, with 7 bases in between. The CDR3 is 13 residues long. Based on the CDR3 plus reference TRBV5-1 and TRBJ1-3, the full variable domain is KAGVTQTPRYLIKTRGQQVTLSCSPISGHRSVSWYQQTPGQGLQFLFEYFSETQRNKGNFPGRFSGRQFSNSRSEMNVSTLELGDSALYLCASSLAEANTIYFGEGSWLTVV.

About this clone: This sample also contains other DNA sequences that code for the same CDR3. This chain connects TRBV28 to TRBJ2-5; weak D call: TRBD1 (6 bases). The CDR3 covers 13 residues. Trimming left V 3 bases short and J 1 base short, with 6 bases between. Germline lookup yields CDR1 MDHEN and CDR2 SYDVKM. CDR3 in amino acids: CASSLDSQETQYF. The CDR3 bases are TGTGCCAGCAGTTTGGACAGCCAAGAGACCCAGTACTTC.

The chain uses TRBV9 and TRBJ2-3, with a possible D match to TRBD1 (5 bases). V lost 0 bases and J lost 1, with 15 bases in between. CDR3 length: 17 residues. Germline CDR1 is SGDLS and CDR2 is YYNGEE. CDR3 region: CASSVAGVGRGTDTQYF. As DNA, the CDR3 is TGTGCCAGCAGCGTAGCGGGCGTGGGCAGGGGCACAGATACGCAGTATTTT.

The chain has TRBV18 and TRBJ2-5, with no clear D. The germline V and J ends were trimmed by 3 bases and 2 bases, with 4 bases remaining between them. Germline V gives CDR1 KGHSH, CDR2 LQKENI. This CDR3 is 12 amino acids long. The CDR3 DNA follows: TGTGCCAGCTCACCCGTACAAGAGACCCAGTACTTC. This sequence encodes CASSPVQETQYF.

The chain carries TRBV6-6 and TRBJ2-7; D might be TRBD2 (5 bases). V was cut by 2 bases and J by 7 bases, with 18 bases left in between. CDR1 is MNHNY, CDR2 SVGAGI, per germline (reference sequence). This CDR3 contains 15 residues. CDR3 amino acids: CASSYNSGPGVEQYF. DNA of the CDR3: TGTGCCAGCAGTTACAATAGTGGGCCCGGGGTGGAGCAGTACTTC.

A note on this clone: An end of the junction does not agree with germline; a read error may underlie this. The chain joins TRBV5-1 to TRBJ2-1; 7 nucleotides match TRBD2. The CDR3 has 15 residues. In germline, CDR1 is SGHRS, CDR2 YFSETQ. The CDR3 protein is CASTLLAVSYNEQFF. Here the CDR3 DNA reads TGCGCCAGCACCTTGCTAGCGGTCTCCTACAATGAGCAGTTCTTC. The full variable domain, completed using reference TRBV5-1 and TRBJ2-1, is KAGVTQTPRYLIKTRGQQVTLSCSPISGHRSVSWYQQTPGQGLQFLFEYFSETQRNKGNFPGRFSGRQFSNSRSEMNVSTLELGDSALYLCASTLLAVSYNEQFFGPGTRLTVL.

CDR3 sequence reads: CASSTRDRGGKTQYF. The CDR3 DNA reads TGTGCCAGCAGTACCCGGGACAGGGGCGGGAAGACCCAGTACTTC. V gene TRBV6-5 combines with J gene TRBJ2-5; 10 bases are a match to TRBD1. Trimming at V came to 5 bases and at J to 6 bases, leaving 9 bases not matched to a gene. The CDR3 spans 15 residues. The V gene's germline CDR1 is MNHEY and CDR2 SVGAGI.

This rearrangement joins TRBV4-3 to TRBJ1-1; D gene unclear. The CDR3 runs to 14 residues. V lost 3 bases, J lost 1 base, and 9 bases lay in between. CDR1 and CDR2 from the germline V gene are LGHNA and YSLEER. CDR3 in amino acids: CASSHLRGNTEAFF. For the CDR3, the DNA is TGCGCCAGCAGCCACCTCAGAGGGAACACTGAAGCTTTCTTT.

The rearrangement joins TRBV28 to TRBJ1-1; D might be TRBD1 (6 bases). This CDR3 contains 14 residues. CDR1 MDHEN and CDR2 SYDVKM come from the germline V gene. V was pared by 3 bases and J by 4 bases, with 12 bases between. In DNA form, the CDR3 reads TGTGCCAGCAGTTTCGTTGGGGGCGTCACTGAAGCTTTCTTT. Protein: CASSFVGGVTEAFF.

V gene TRBV18 combines with J gene TRBJ1-1; D might be TRBD1 (6 bases). CDR1 and CDR2 from the germline V gene are KGHSH and LQKENI. Trimming shortened V by 4 bases and J by 6 bases, and 15 bases separated the two germline ends. This CDR3 has 14 residues. In DNA form, the CDR3 reads TGTGCCAGCTCACTAGACTGGACAGTGGCTGAAGCTTTCTTT. It codes for CASSLDWTVAEAFF.

The V gene is TRBV28, the J gene TRBJ2-1, with 10 bases lining up with TRBD2. This CDR3 is 15 amino acids long. V shed 5 bases and J 7 bases; nucleotides not matched to a gene: 8. CDR1 and CDR2 from the germline V gene are MDHEN and SYDVKM. CDR3 amino acids: CASSRSGGLGNEQFF. CDR3 coding DNA: TGTGCCAGCAGTCGTAGCGGGGGGCTTGGGAATGAGCAGTTCTTC.

The gene calls are TRBV7-2 and TRBJ1-2; D remains ambiguous. CDR1 SGHTA and CDR2 FQGNSA come from the germline V gene. Trimming took off 1 base at V and 4 bases at J, with 4 bases between the two ends. The length of the CDR3 is 12 residues. CDR3: CASSLGSYGYTF. DNA of the CDR3: TGTGCCAGCAGCTTAGGGAGCTATGGCTACACCTTC.